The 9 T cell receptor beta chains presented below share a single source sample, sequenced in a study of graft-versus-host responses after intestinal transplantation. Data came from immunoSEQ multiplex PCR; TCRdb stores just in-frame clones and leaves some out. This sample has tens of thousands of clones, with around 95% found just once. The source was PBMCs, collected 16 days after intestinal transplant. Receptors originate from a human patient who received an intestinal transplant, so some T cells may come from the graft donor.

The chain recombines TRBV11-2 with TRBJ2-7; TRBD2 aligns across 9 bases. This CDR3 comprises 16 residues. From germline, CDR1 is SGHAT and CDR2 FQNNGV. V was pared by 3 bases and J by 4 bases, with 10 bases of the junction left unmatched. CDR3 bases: TGTGCCAGCAGCTTCCACCTCGGGCGGGAGGGTTACGAGCAGTACTTC. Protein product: CASSFHLGREGYEQYF.

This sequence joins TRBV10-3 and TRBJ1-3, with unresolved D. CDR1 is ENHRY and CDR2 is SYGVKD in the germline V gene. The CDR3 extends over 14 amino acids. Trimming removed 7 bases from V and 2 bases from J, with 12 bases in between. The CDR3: CAITGSRTGNTIYF. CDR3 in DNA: TGTGCCATCACTGGGTCCCGGACTGGAAACACCATATATTTT.

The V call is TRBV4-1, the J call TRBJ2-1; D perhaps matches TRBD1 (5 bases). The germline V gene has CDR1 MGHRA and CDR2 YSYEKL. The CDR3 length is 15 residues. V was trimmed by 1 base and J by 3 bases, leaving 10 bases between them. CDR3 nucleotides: TGCGCCAGCAGCCAAGTTCCCCAGGGCTACAATGAGCAGTTCTTC. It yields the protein CASSQVPQGYNEQFF.

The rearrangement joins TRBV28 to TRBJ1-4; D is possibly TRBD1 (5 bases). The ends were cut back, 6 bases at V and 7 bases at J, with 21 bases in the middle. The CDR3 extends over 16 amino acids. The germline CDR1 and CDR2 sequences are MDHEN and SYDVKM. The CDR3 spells CASSALAGETSEKLFF. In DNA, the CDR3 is TGTGCCAGCAGCGCCTTGGCGGGGGAAACGAGTGAAAAACTGTTTTTT.

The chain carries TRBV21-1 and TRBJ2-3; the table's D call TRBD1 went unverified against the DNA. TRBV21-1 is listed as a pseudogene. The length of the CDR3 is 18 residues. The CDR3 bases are TGTGCCAGCAGCAATACTCCACCGGGACAGGGGTTCACAGATACGCAGTATTTT. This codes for CASSNTPPGQGFTDTQYF.

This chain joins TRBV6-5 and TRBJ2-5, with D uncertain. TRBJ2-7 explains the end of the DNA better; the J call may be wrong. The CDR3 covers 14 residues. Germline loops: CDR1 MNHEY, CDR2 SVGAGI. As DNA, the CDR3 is TGTGCCAGCAGTTACACCCCGGCGATGTACGAGCAGTACTTC. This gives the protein CASSYTPAMYEQYF.

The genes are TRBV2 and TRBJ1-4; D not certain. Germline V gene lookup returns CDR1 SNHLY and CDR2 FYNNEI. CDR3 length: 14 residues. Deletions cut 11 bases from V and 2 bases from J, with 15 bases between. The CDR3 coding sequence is TGTGCCGGATCCGAAGGGAGGACTAATGAAAAACTGTTTTTT. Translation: CAGSEGRTNEKLFF.

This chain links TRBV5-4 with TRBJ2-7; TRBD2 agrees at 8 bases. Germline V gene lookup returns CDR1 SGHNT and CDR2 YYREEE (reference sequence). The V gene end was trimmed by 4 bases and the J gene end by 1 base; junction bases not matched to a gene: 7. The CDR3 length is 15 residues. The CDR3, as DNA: TGTGCCAGCAGCATAGGGACTAGGGAATCCTACGAGCAGTACTTC. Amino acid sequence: CASSIGTRESYEQYF.

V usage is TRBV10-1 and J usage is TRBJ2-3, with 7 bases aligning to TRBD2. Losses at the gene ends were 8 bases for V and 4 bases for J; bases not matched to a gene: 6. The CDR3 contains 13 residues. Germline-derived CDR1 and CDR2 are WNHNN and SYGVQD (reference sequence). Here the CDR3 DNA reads TGCGCCAGCGGTGCCCGGGGGGCAGATACGCAGTATTTT. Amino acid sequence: CASGARGADTQYF.